This T cell receptor (beta chain) was recorded in a study of blood T cell repertoires in COVID-19. Study-level information: Both acute and convalescent COVID-19 samples were obtained from the United States, Italy and Spain. Sample material is recorded as cDNA or gDNA derived from T cells, B-cell-depleted T cells, or PBMCs.

This CDR3 has 18 amino acids. Germline CDR1 and CDR2: LGHDT and YNNKEL (reference sequence). J was trimmed by 0 bases and V by 4 bases; bases with no gene match: 7. Original methodology: Reference gene primer amplification gave nucleated cell count estimates. TCRdb keeps only in-frame clones here, not all; method: immunoSEQ multiplex PCR. V and J calls and clone size follow that table, whereas D and trimming were derived from the DNA. The table records about 73,000 clones, about four fifths of them present only once. The sequenced sample consisted of peripheral blood. This sequence originates from a human donor in a cohort sampled during active COVID-19. This chain joins TRBV3-1 (or the pseudogene TRBV3-2) and TRBJ2-3; 13 bases agree with TRBD2. CDR3 residues: CASSPLGTSGVSTDTQYF. CDR3 DNA sequence: TGTGCCAGCAGCCCGTTAGGGACTAGCGGGGTTAGCACAGATACGCAGTATTTT.